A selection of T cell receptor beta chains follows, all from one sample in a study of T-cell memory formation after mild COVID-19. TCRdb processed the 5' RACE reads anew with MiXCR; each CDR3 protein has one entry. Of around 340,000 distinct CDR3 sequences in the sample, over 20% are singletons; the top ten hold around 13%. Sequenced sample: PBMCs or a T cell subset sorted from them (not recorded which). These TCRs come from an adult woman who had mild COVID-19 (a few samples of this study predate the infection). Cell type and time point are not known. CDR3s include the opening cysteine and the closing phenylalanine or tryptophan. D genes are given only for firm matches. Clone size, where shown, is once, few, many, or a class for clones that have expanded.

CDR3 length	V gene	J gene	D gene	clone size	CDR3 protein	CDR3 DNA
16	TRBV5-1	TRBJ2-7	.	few	CASSLGGPGRNYEQYF	TGCGCCAGCAGCTTGGGGGGCCCGGGGCGTAACTACGAGCAGTACTTC
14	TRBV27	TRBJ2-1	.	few	CASSPAGSYNEQFF	TGTGCCAGCAGTCCCGCGGGGAGCTACAATGAGCAGTTCTTC
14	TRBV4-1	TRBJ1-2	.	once	CASSQGQLNYGYTF	TGCGCCAGCAGCCAAGGACAGTTAAACTATGGCTACACCTTC
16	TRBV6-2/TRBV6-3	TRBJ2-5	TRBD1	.	CASSYTAGQGSETQYF	TGTGCCAGCAGTTACACCGCGGGACAGGGGTCTGAGACCCAGTACTTC
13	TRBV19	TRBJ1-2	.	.	CASSIARRYGYTF	TGTGCCAGTAGTATTGCCAGGCGCTATGGCTACACCTTC
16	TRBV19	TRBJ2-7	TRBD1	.	CASSIRGQGAKYEQYF	TGTGCCAGTAGTATTCGGGGACAGGGGGCTAAGTACGAGCAGTACTTC
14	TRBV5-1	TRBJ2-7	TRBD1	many	CASSSGTGLYEQYF	TGCGCCAGCAGCTCCGGGACAGGCCTTTACGAGCAGTACTTC
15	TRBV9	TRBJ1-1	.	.	CASSPDTGGLTEAFF	TGTGCCAGCAGCCCAGATACGGGGGGCTTGACTGAAGCTTTCTTT
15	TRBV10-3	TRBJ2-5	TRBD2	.	CAISEAGMAQETQYF	TGTGCCATCAGTGAAGCGGGGATGGCCCAAGAGACCCAGTACTTC
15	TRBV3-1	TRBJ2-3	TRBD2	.	CASSQVGRAADTQYF	TGTGCCAGCAGCCAAGTTGGGAGGGCCGCAGATACGCAGTATTTT
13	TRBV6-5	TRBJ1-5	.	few	CASSSRGGQPQHF	TGTGCCAGCAGTTCCAGGGGTGGCCAGCCCCAGCATTTT
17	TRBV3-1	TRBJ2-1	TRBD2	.	CASSQGLAGGPRDEQFF	TGTGCCAGCAGCCAAGGGCTAGCGGGGGGGCCTCGCGATGAGCAGTTCTTC
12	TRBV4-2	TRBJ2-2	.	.	CASSRETGELFF	TGTGCCAGCAGCAGGGAGACCGGGGAGCTGTTTTTT
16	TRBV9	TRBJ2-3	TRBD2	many	CASSVDPAGGTDTQYF	TGTGCCAGCAGCGTAGACCCAGCGGGGGGCACAGATACGCAGTATTTT
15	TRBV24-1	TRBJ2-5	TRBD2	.	CATSRGGGPKETQYF	TGTGCCACCAGTAGGGGCGGGGGACCTAAAGAGACCCAGTACTTC
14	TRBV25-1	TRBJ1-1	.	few	CASSGSGTGRDIFF	TGTGCCAGCAGTGGATCCGGGACCGGGCGGGATATTTTCTTT
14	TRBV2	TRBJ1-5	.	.	CASTGVASNQPQHF	TGTGCCAGCACGGGGGTGGCTAGCAATCAGCCCCAGCATTTT
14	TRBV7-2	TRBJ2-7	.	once	CASSLATGNYEQYF	TGTGCCAGCAGCTTAGCAACAGGGAACTACGAGCAGTACTTC
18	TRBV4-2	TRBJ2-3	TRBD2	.	CASSLGSGRFSGTDTQYF	TGTGCCAGCAGCCTAGGTAGCGGGAGATTCTCCGGCACAGATACGCAGTATTTT
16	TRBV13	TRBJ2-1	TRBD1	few	CASSPTGTGGQNEQFF	TGTGCCAGCAGCCCCACGGGGACAGGGGGCCAGAATGAGCAGTTCTTC
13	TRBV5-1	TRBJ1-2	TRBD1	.	CASSVGTDTGYTF	TGCGCCAGCAGCGTCGGGACAGATACTGGCTACACCTTC
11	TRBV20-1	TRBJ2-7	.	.	CSYTERYEQYF	TGCAGTTACACAGAGCGCTACGAGCAGTACTTC
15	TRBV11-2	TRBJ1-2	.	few	CASSLDRRGHYGYTF	TGTGCCAGCAGCTTAGATCGGAGAGGGCACTATGGCTACACCTTC
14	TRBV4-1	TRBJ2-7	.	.	CASSQDLGIYEQYF	TGCGCCAGCAGCCAAGATCTCGGGATCTACGAGCAGTACTTC
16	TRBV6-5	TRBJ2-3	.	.	CASSYSGARKADTQYF	TGTGCCAGCAGTTACTCGGGAGCTCGCAAAGCAGATACGCAGTATTTT
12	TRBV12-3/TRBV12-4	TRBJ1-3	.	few	CASSLSENTIYF	TGTGCCAGCAGTTTATCCGAAAACACCATATATTTT
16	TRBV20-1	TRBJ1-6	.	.	CSARVTQGFFNSPLHF	TGCAGTGCTAGAGTAACTCAGGGCTTCTTCAATTCACCCCTCCACTTT
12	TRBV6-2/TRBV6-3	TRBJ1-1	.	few	CASSYLGAEAFF	TGTGCCAGCAGTTACTTGGGTGCTGAAGCTTTCTTT
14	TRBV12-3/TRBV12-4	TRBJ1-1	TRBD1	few	CASGDSLYNTEAFF	TGTGCCAGCGGGGACAGTCTCTATAACACTGAAGCTTTCTTT
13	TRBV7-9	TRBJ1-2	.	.	CASSLDRENGYTF	TGTGCCAGCAGCTTAGACAGGGAAAATGGCTACACCTTC
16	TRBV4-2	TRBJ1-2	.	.	CASSQGSGAPDYGYTF	TGTGCCAGCAGCCAAGGGTCCGGGGCGCCGGACTATGGCTACACCTTC
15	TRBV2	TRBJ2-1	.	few	CASSERGASYNEQFF	TGTGCCAGCAGTGAACGGGGGGCCTCCTACAATGAGCAGTTCTTC
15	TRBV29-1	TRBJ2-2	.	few	CSVEDLQGNTGELFF	TGCAGCGTTGAAGATTTGCAGGGTAACACCGGGGAGCTGTTTTTT
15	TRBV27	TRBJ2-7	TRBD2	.	CASSPRGGTFYEQYF	TGTGCCAGCAGTCCCCGCGGGGGGACCTTCTACGAGCAGTACTTC
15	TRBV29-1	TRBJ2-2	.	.	CSVEPPSGGPGELFF	TGCAGCGTTGAACCCCCCTCCGGTGGTCCCGGGGAGCTGTTTTTT
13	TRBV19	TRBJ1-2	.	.	CASSGRVGYGYTF	TGTGCCAGTAGTGGCAGGGTTGGATATGGCTACACCTTC
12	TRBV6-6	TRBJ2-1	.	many	CASSYEWAQQFF	TGTGCCAGCAGTTACGAGTGGGCTCAGCAGTTCTTC
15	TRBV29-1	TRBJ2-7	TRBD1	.	CSVEQRDRAPYEQYF	TGCAGCGTTGAACAGAGAGACAGGGCCCCCTACGAGCAGTACTTC
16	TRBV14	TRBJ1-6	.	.	CASSQDKYSYNSPLHF	TGTGCCAGCAGCCAAGACAAATACTCCTATAATTCACCCCTCCACTTT
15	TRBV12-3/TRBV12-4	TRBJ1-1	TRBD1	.	CASSPLTGVSTEAFF	TGTGCCAGCAGCCCGCTGACAGGGGTGAGCACTGAAGCTTTCTTT
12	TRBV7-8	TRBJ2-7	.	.	CASSLDLYEQYF	TGTGCCAGCAGCTTAGATTTGTACGAGCAGTACTTC
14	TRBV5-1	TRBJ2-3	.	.	CASSTGLTTDTQYF	TGCGCCAGCAGCACGGGACTGACCACAGATACGCAGTATTTT
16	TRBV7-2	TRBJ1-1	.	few	CATRTALLTGNTEAFF	TGTGCCACCCGTACCGCACTACTGACGGGAAACACTGAAGCTTTCTTT
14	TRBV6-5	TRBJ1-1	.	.	CASIRQGRNTEAFF	TGTGCCAGCATCCGGCAGGGGAGGAACACTGAAGCTTTCTTT
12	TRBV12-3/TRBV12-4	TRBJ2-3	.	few	CASNPGRDTQYF	TGTGCCAGCAATCCGGGGAGGGATACGCAGTATTTT
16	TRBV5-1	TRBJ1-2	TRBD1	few	CASSLAGTGTFYGYTF	TGCGCCAGCAGCTTGGCCGGGACAGGGACCTTCTATGGCTACACCTTC
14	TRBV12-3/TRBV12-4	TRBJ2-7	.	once	CASSLVPSSHEQYF	TGTGCCAGCAGTTTAGTGCCTAGCAGTCACGAGCAGTACTTC
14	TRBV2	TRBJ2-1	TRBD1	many	CASSEDRVRNEQFF	TGTGCCAGCAGTGAGGACAGGGTGAGGAATGAGCAGTTCTTC
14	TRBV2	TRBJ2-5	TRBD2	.	CASIRAGGWETQYF	TGTGCCAGCATTCGAGCGGGGGGCTGGGAGACCCAGTACTTC
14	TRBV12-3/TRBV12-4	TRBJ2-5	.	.	CASRSTGTQETQYF	TGTGCCAGCAGATCCACCGGGACCCAAGAGACCCAGTACTTC
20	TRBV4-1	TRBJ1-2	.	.	CASSQDPRRLVAEEPYGYTF	TGCGCCAGCAGCCAAGATCCCCGCCGTTTGGTAGCAGAGGAACCTTATGGCTACACCTTC
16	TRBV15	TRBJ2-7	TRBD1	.	CATSSHRGSGSYEQYF	TGTGCCACCAGCAGCCACAGGGGCAGTGGGTCCTACGAGCAGTACTTC